These 28 T cell receptor beta chains were sequenced from one sample in a study of T cell repertoires in ileal Crohn's disease (dated by TCRdb to between 2018 and 2021). The method was the immunoSEQ multiplex PCR assay. TCRdb re-hosts the immuneACCESS table, in-frame sequences only. Its copies lack some clones; in the studies checked, an unresolved V gene accounts for under half of them, and the cause for the rest is not known. Present in this sample are approximately 13,000 clones, roughly four fifths of which were seen just once. The ten largest clones represent approximately 4% of the sample. The sequenced sample was ileal tissue. Receptors originate from an adult with Crohn's disease.

The chain combines TRBV19 with TRBJ1-1; D possibly corresponds to TRBD1 (5 bases). V shed 7 bases and J shed 1 base, with 10 bases lying between them. CDR1 is LNHDA and CDR2 is SQIVND in the germline V gene (reference sequence). CDR3 length: 13 residues. Here the CDR3 reads CASTRQPNTEAFF. For the CDR3, the DNA is TGTGCCAGTACACGACAGCCGAACACTGAAGCTTTCTTT.

Worth noting for this clone: The germline gene is not matched at one end of the junction; a read error may be the cause. V and J are TRBV13 and TRBJ1-2; D gene uncertain. The CDR3 loop spans 12 amino acids. Germline loops: CDR1 PRHDT, CDR2 FYEKMQ (reference sequence). CDR3 DNA: TGTGCCAGCAGCCGCCCACTCGGGAGGCCCGCCTTC. This translates into CASSRPLGRPAF.

This clone was detected once. CDR3 DNA sequence: TGTGCCAGCAACGATGGCGGGGTCAAGAACACCGGGGAGCTGTTTTTT. Translated: CASNDGGVKNTGELFF. The J gene is TRBJ2-2, the V gene TRBV5-4, with D possibly being TRBD2 (6 bases). CDR3 size: 16 residues. Germline V gene data show CDR1 as SGHNT and CDR2 as YYREEE (reference sequence). The V gene lost 6 bases and the J gene lost 1 base, with 16 bases spanning the gap. The full variable domain, its missing parts supplied by reference TRBV5-4 and TRBJ2-2, is ETGVTQSPTHLIKTRGQQVTLRCSSQSGHNTVSWYQQALGQGPQFIFQYYREEENGRGNFPPRFSGLQFPNYSSELNVNALELDDSALYLCASNDGGVKNTGELFFGEGSRLTVL.

The chain has TRBV5-8 and TRBJ2-5, with D perhaps matching TRBD1 (5 bases). CDR1 is SGHTS, CDR2 YDEGEE, per germline. The CDR3 is 12 amino acids. Trimming cost V 9 bases and J 2 bases, with 11 bases left between them. CDR3 bases: TGTGCCATCCAGGCAGGGCAAGAGACCCAGTACTTC. Translation: CAIQAGQETQYF.

This clone appeared a few times. V is TRBV4-3 and J is TRBJ2-5; 9 bases are a match to TRBD2. V dropped 0 bases and J dropped 1; count of bases not matched to a gene: 0. Germline V gives CDR1 LGHNA, CDR2 YSLEER. The CDR3 totals 15 residues. For the CDR3, the DNA is TGCGCCAGCAGCCAAGAGCGGGGGGGCCAAGAGACCCAGTACTTC. Translating gives CASSQERGGQETQYF.

This clone was observed a few times. The V call is TRBV5-1, the J call TRBJ1-5; TRBD1 matches at 9 bases. Germline lookup yields CDR1 SGHRS and CDR2 YFSETQ. CDR3 length: 15 residues. V gave up 3 bases and J gave up 4 bases; unmatched junction bases: 5. The CDR3 DNA reads as TGCGCCAGCAGCTGGGGGGACAGGGAAAATCAGCCCCAGCATTTT. This sequence encodes CASSWGDRENQPQHF.

The chain combines TRBV28 with TRBJ1-2; D gene unclear. The CDR3 spans 15 residues. The germline V gene has CDR1 MDHEN and CDR2 SYDVKM. V was cut by 8 bases and J by 0 bases, with 16 bases left in between. CDR3 sequence: CASCLPSRTNYGYTF. Written as DNA, the CDR3 is TGTGCCAGCTGCTTACCTTCGCGTACTAACTATGGCTACACCTTC.

This chain uses TRBV5-4 with TRBJ2-3; TRBD2 matches 12 bases. The CDR3 spans 15 residues. V shed 4 bases and J 2 bases; nucleotides not matched to a gene: 2. The germline CDR1 and CDR2 sequences are SGHNT and YYREEE (reference sequence). The CDR3 DNA reads as TGTGCCAGCAGCAGGACTAGCGGGGCCACAGATACGCAGTATTTT. It codes for CASSRTSGATDTQYF.

CDR3 in DNA: TGTGCCAGCAGCAATCGTGAGACAGGGGGGAGCAATGAGCAGTTCTTC. Its translation is CASSNRETGGSNEQFF. The V and J genes are TRBV21-1 and TRBJ2-1; TRBD1, the table's D call, was not compared with the DNA. TRBV21-1 is described as a pseudogene. The CDR3 runs 16 residues.

This clone was detected only once. This chain links TRBV5-1 with TRBJ2-3, with 7 bases that match TRBD2. CDR3 length: 16 amino acids. V gave up 3 bases and J gave up 0 bases; unmatched junction bases: 7. The germline V gene has CDR1 SGHRS and CDR2 YFSETQ. The CDR3 nucleotides are TGCGCCAGCAGCTCGGGGTGGCGGGGGAGCACAGATACGCAGTATTTT. This sequence encodes CASSSGWRGSTDTQYF. The whole variable domain, filled in from reference TRBV5-1 and TRBJ2-3, reads KAGVTQTPRYLIKTRGQQVTLSCSPISGHRSVSWYQQTPGQGLQFLFEYFSETQRNKGNFPGRFSGRQFSNSRSEMNVSTLELGDSALYLCASSSGWRGSTDTQYFGPGTRLTVL.

This clone was counted a single time. This chain connects TRBV6-5 to TRBJ2-3; weak D call: TRBD1 (5 bases). This CDR3 has 15 residues. V gave up 0 bases and J gave up 2 bases, with 9 bases separating them. Germline V gives CDR1 MNHEY, CDR2 SVGAGI. Here the CDR3 reads CASSYSGQLTDTQYF. As DNA, the CDR3 is TGTGCCAGCAGTTACTCGGGGCAGCTCACAGATACGCAGTATTTT.

The V call is TRBV5-1, the J call TRBJ2-7, with D possibly TRBD1 on 5 matching bases. V was clipped by 3 bases and J by 3 bases, with 22 bases between them. Germline CDR1 and CDR2: SGHRS and YFSETQ. This CDR3 spans 17 amino acids. The CDR3 sequence is CASSSLPGQKYNYEQYF. DNA for the CDR3: TGCGCCAGCAGCTCATTACCTGGACAAAAGTACAACTACGAGCAGTACTTC.

This rearrangement joins TRBV7-9 to TRBJ1-6, with TRBD1 matching 11 bases. CDR3 length: 16 amino acids. Germline lookup yields CDR1 SEHNR and CDR2 FQNEAQ (reference sequence). J lost 9 bases, V lost 5 bases, and 9 bases had no gene match. The CDR3 is CASSDRDRGIASPLHF. CDR3 sequence (DNA): TGTGCCAGCAGCGACCGGGACAGGGGGATCGCTTCACCCCTCCACTTT.

The rearrangement joins TRBV7-6 to TRBJ2-1; 10 nucleotides match TRBD2. Per the germline V gene, CDR1 is SGHVS and CDR2 is FNYEAQ. The ends lost 8 bases at V and 0 bases at J; junction bases unmatched: 1. CDR3 size: 14 residues. CDR3 amino acids: CASQRGGSYNEQFF. The CDR3 DNA is TGTGCCAGCCAGCGGGGGGGCTCCTACAATGAGCAGTTCTTC. Complete variable domain (other parts from reference TRBV7-6 and TRBJ2-1): GAGVSQSPRYKVTKRGQDVALRCDPISGHVSLYWYRQALGQGPEFLTYFNYEAQQDKSGLPNDRFSAERPEGSISTLTIQRTEQRDSAMYRCASQRGGSYNEQFFGPGTRLTVL.

This clone was seen only once. The sample has other DNA sequences that encode this CDR3 too. V and J are TRBV7-2 and TRBJ2-5; D is perhaps TRBD2 (7 bases). Germline CDR1 SGHTA, CDR2 FQGNSA. V was trimmed by 8 bases and J by 3 bases, leaving 13 bases between them. The length of the CDR3 is 13 residues. The CDR3, as DNA: TGTGCCAGCTCCCGAGGGGGGGAAGAGACCCAGTACTTC. Amino acids: CASSRGGEETQYF.

This sequence joins TRBV6-1 and TRBJ1-3; 7 bases fit TRBD1. The CDR3 loop spans 14 amino acids. Losses at the gene ends were 1 base for V and 3 bases for J; bases not matched to a gene: 0. Germline CDR1 is MNHNS and CDR2 is SASEGT. CDR3 residues: CASSEGTGGNTIYF. DNA of the CDR3: TGTGCCAGCAGTGAAGGGACAGGTGGAAACACCATATATTTT.

CDR3 in DNA: TGCGCCAGCAGCTTGGTTCTAGCGGGGAAAAACGAGCAGTACTTC. Protein sequence: CASSLVLAGKNEQYF. The chain couples TRBV5-1 to TRBJ2-7, with 9 bases fitting TRBD2. The CDR3 is 15 amino acids. J lost 5 bases, V lost 0 bases, and 6 bases had no gene match. Germline V gene lookup returns CDR1 SGHRS and CDR2 YFSETQ.

The sample holds one count of this clone. The chain links TRBV25-1 to TRBJ1-2; TRBD1 matches 10 bases. Per germline, CDR1 MGHDK and CDR2 SYGVNS. Trimming removed 8 bases from V and 0 bases from J; junction bases left unmatched: 3. This CDR3 has 14 amino acids. The CDR3 nucleotides are TGTGCCAGCTACGGGACAGGGGCTAACTATGGCTACACCTTC. The encoded protein is CASYGTGANYGYTF.

V gene TRBV5-1 combines with J gene TRBJ1-5; 11 nucleotides agree with TRBD1. The germline gives CDR1 SGHRS, CDR2 YFSETQ. The CDR3 contains 14 residues. Trimming removed 4 bases from V and 5 bases from J; junction bases left unmatched: 2. CDR3 nucleotide sequence: TGCGCCAGCAGCGCGGGACAGGGGGATCAGCCCCAGCATTTT. It codes for CASSAGQGDQPQHF. Full variable domain (remainder filled in from reference TRBV5-1 and TRBJ1-5): KAGVTQTPRYLIKTRGQQVTLSCSPISGHRSVSWYQQTPGQGLQFLFEYFSETQRNKGNFPGRFSGRQFSNSRSEMNVSTLELGDSALYLCASSAGQGDQPQHFGDGTRLSIL.

The gene calls are TRBV27 and TRBJ1-1; D remains unclear. The CDR3 totals 13 residues. V was shortened by 5 bases and J by 6 bases, with 13 bases between the two germline ends. In germline, CDR1 is MNHEY, CDR2 SMNVEV (reference sequence). CDR3 DNA: TGTGCCAGCAGTCTAAAGTGGTTCTCTGAAGCTTTCTTT. As protein: CASSLKWFSEAFF.

The chain combines TRBV30 with TRBJ1-5; D may be TRBD1 (5 bases). The germline V gene has CDR1 GTSNPN and CDR2 SVGIG (reference sequence). Trimming shortened V by 0 bases and J by 7 bases, and 7 bases separated the two germline ends. The CDR3 spans 12 residues. Here the CDR3 reads CAWSVQGQPQHF. CDR3 DNA sequence: TGTGCCTGGAGTGTTCAGGGCCAGCCCCAGCATTTT.

This clone has more than one count but fewer than ten. J is TRBJ2-7 and V is TRBV7-9, with 10 positions matching TRBD1. The V segment lost 1 base and the J segment 2 bases; nucleotides outside the gene matches: 5. CDR1 is SEHNR and CDR2 is FQNEAQ in the germline V gene (reference sequence). The CDR3 is 16 amino acids. The CDR3 nucleotides are TGTGCCAGCAGCTTAGGGGCCGGGACAGGGGCCTACGAGCAGTACTTC. It specifies CASSLGAGTGAYEQYF.

The CDR3 bases are TGCGCCAGCAGCTTGGTGGGGTCTAGCGGACGCTCCACAGATACGCAGTATTTT. It yields the protein CASSLVGSSGRSTDTQYF. V gene TRBV5-1 combines with J gene TRBJ2-3; 7 bases are shared with TRBD2. Germline V CDR1 and CDR2: SGHRS, YFSETQ. The CDR3 length is 18 residues. V gave up 0 bases and J gave up 2 bases; unmatched junction bases: 12.

V usage is TRBV15 and J usage is TRBJ2-5; 10 nucleotides align to TRBD2. CDR1 is LNHNV, CDR2 YYDKDF, per germline (reference sequence). The CDR3 is 17 amino acids. V lost 0 bases to trimming and J lost 1 base; unmatched junction nucleotides: 5. The CDR3 nucleotides are TGTGCCACCAGCAGAGAGAGGACTAGCGGCTCCCAAGAGACCCAGTACTTC. This encodes CATSRERTSGSQETQYF. The full variable domain, with the rest looked up from reference TRBV15 and TRBJ2-5, is DAMVIQNPRYQVTQFGKPVTLSCSQTLNHNVMYWYQQKSSQAPKLLFHYYDKDFNNEADTPDNFQSRRPNTSFCFLDIRSPGLGDTAMYLCATSRERTSGSQETQYFGPGTRLLVL.

The rearrangement joins TRBV13 to TRBJ1-4; D ambiguous. CDR1 is PRHDT, CDR2 FYEKMQ, per germline (reference sequence). The CDR3 consists of 12 residues. Between the trimmed V and J ends, which lost 2 bases and 10 bases, there was a span of 8 bases. The CDR3 protein is CASSLRSGKLFF. The DNA of the CDR3 is TGTGCCAGCAGCTTACGCAGCGGAAAACTGTTTTTT.

The genes are TRBV29-1 and TRBJ2-3; 11 positions agree with TRBD2. Germline V lookup: CDR1 SQVTM, CDR2 ANQGSEA. The CDR3 loop spans 14 amino acids. V shed 3 bases and J 6 bases; nucleotides not matched to a gene: 5. As DNA, the CDR3 is TGCAGCGTTGACCCGCGACTAGCGGGGGATACGCAGTATTTT. Translating it yields CSVDPRLAGDTQYF.

The gene calls are TRBV7-2 and TRBJ1-1; D ambiguous. Trimming shortened V by 5 bases and J by 1 base, and 11 bases separated the two germline ends. CDR3 length equals 14 residues. Germline V lookup: CDR1 SGHTA, CDR2 FQGNSA. CDR3 sequence (DNA): TGTGCCAGCAGCCGGCAGGAAGGGAACACTGAAGCTTTCTTT. This codes for CASSRQEGNTEAFF.

The chain is built from TRBV6-1 and TRBJ1-5, with a weak D call TRBD1 (5 bases). The CDR3 loop spans 14 amino acids. Looked up from germline, CDR1 is MNHNS and CDR2 is SASEGT. Trimming cost V 8 bases and J 4 bases, with 15 bases left between them. CDR3 protein: CASGTGLWNQPQHF. As DNA, the CDR3 is TGTGCCAGCGGTACAGGTCTCTGGAATCAGCCCCAGCATTTT.